The next 5 T cell receptor beta chains were all read from a single sample in a study of cytomegalovirus exposure and HLA in healthy donors. The PCR ran on 60 Vbeta and 13 Jbeta primers. Sequencing was performed with immunoSEQ multiplex PCR; in TCRdb, only in-frame clones are kept and a portion is missing. The sample has roughly 120,000 clones, approximately 80% seen once; the top ten hold less than 2.5%. The sequenced material came from PBMCs. Every receptor here comes from a woman aged 25 to 45 in good health and CMV-seronegative.

There are a few counts of this clone. As DNA, the CDR3 is TGTGCCAGCAGTCCACCAGCGGGATCCGGGTACGAGCAGTACTTC. Protein: CASSPPAGSGYEQYF. This chain links TRBV28 with TRBJ2-7; 7 positions agree with TRBD2. This CDR3 is 15 amino acids long. Germline CDR1 MDHEN, CDR2 SYDVKM. After removal of 5 bases from V and 4 bases from J, the junction contained 11 bases not matched to a gene. Based on the CDR3 plus reference TRBV28 and TRBJ2-7, the full variable domain is DVKVTQSSRYLVKRTGEKVFLECVQDMDHENMFWYRQDPGLGLRLIYFSYDVKMKEKGDIPEGYSVSREKKERFSLILESASTNQTSMYLCASSPPAGSGYEQYFGPGTRLTVT.

Turning to this clone: Other nucleotide sequences from this sample produce the same CDR3. The chain combines TRBV19 with TRBJ1-1, with unresolved D. This CDR3 spans 13 amino acids. Germline CDR1 LNHDA, CDR2 SQIVND (reference sequence). The V end was cut by 3 bases, the J end by 0 bases, with 5 bases between. The CDR3 reads CASSIALNTEAFF. In nucleotides, the CDR3 is TGTGCCAGTAGTATCGCGTTGAACACTGAAGCTTTCTTT.

The chain combines TRBV10-3 with TRBJ2-3; 9 bases line up with TRBD2. The V and J ends lost 10 bases and 0 bases, in that order; junction bases with no gene match: 5. The CDR3 runs 14 residues. Germline CDR1 is ENHRY and CDR2 is SYGVKD. The CDR3 region is CATASGASTDTQYF. The CDR3 coding sequence is TGTGCCACAGCTAGCGGGGCTAGCACAGATACGCAGTATTTT.

The chain is built from TRBV29-1 and TRBJ2-7, with D tentatively TRBD2 (6 bases). The CDR3 has 13 residues. CDR1 and CDR2 (germline): SQVTM, ANQGSEA. The ends were cut back, 3 bases at V and 2 bases at J, with 11 bases in the middle. The CDR3 here is CSVEGPGAYEQYF. The CDR3 bases are TGCAGCGTTGAGGGCCCGGGAGCCTACGAGCAGTACTTC.

This clone was found a few times. The CDR3 sequence: CASSSDSGGYNEQFF. The CDR3 DNA sequence: TGTGCCAGCAGCTCAGATAGCGGGGGCTACAATGAGCAGTTCTTC. The V call is TRBV7-9, the J call TRBJ2-1; 9 nucleotides line up with TRBD2. Germline V gene lookup returns CDR1 SEHNR and CDR2 FQNEAQ (reference sequence). The ends lost 4 bases at V and 3 bases at J; junction bases unmatched: 4. This CDR3 has 15 residues.